Shown below are 20 T cell receptor beta chains from a single sample sequenced in a study of vaccination and CD4 T cells after COVID-19. These receptors lack a known antigen. Cultured CD4+ T cells had their DNA profiled by the Oncomine TCR Beta short-read assay. TCRdb redid the calling of the PCR reads with MiXCR, one entry per CDR3 protein. The sample records roughly 16,000 distinct CDR3 sequences, approximately 50% being singletons. Treatment denoted: roughly ten-day PBMC culture with coronavirus spike peptide pools or control peptides (ViraFEST assay). The sample was CD4+ T cells from blood, cultured in vitro, taken before SARS-CoV-2 vaccination. Receptors were obtained from a human donor who had recovered from COVID-19.

This clonotype was observed a handful of times. The chain recombines TRBV28 with TRBJ2-2, with no clear D. Germline assignment: CDR1 MDHEN and CDR2 SYDVKM. V was clipped by 2 bases and J by 7 bases, with 11 bases between them. The CDR3 contains 14 residues. The CDR3 loop is CASSLRTIGGELFF. The CDR3 DNA reads TGTGCCAGCAGTTTAAGGACGATAGGCGGGGAGCTGTTTTTT.

About this clonotype: At one end, the junction sequence differs from germline, possibly due to a read error. The gene calls are TRBV7-2 and TRBJ1-1; D gene uncertain. Germline CDR1 and CDR2: SGHTA and FQGNSA. The CDR3 has 14 amino acids. The DNA of the CDR3 is TGCGCCAGCAGCCAGATTATGGGGAACACTGAAGCTTTCTTT. As protein: CASSQIMGNTEAFF.

The J gene is TRBJ1-5, the V gene TRBV19, with 8 bases aligning to TRBD1. Germline trimming cut 4 bases from V and 0 bases from J; bases unmatched to any gene: 5. The CDR3 extends over 16 amino acids. CDR1 and CDR2 from the germline V gene are LNHDA and SQIVND (reference sequence). Here the CDR3 DNA reads TGTGCCAGTAGTACGACGACAGGGGTTAGCAATCAGCCCCAGCATTTT. This encodes CASSTTTGVSNQPQHF.

The genes are TRBV7-9 and TRBJ2-1, with a tentative D call TRBD2 (6 bases). CDR3 size: 14 residues. Between the trimmed V and J ends, which lost 5 bases and 8 bases, there was a span of 16 bases. Germline values: CDR1 SEHNR, CDR2 FQNEAQ (reference sequence). For the CDR3, the DNA is TGTGCCAGCAGCCCCTCTGGGGGGAGCTATGAGCAGTTCTTC. Its protein is CASSPSGGSYEQFF.

This clonotype was detected a few times. The V and J genes are TRBV7-2 and TRBJ1-2, with D unresolved. The CDR3 covers 12 residues. The V end lost 2 bases, the J end lost 2 bases, and 3 bases lay between the germline ends. Germline V lookup: CDR1 SGHTA, CDR2 FQGNSA. CDR3 protein: CASSLSNYGYTF. The CDR3 DNA follows: TGTGCCAGCAGCTTATCCAACTATGGCTACACCTTC.

V and J are TRBV19 and TRBJ1-1; possible D gene TRBD1, 5 bases. Per the germline V gene, CDR1 is LNHDA and CDR2 is SQIVND (reference sequence). V lost 3 bases to trimming and J lost 3 bases, with 11 bases between them. This CDR3 comprises 14 residues. The CDR3: CASSIPGLDTEAFF. CDR3 in DNA: TGTGCCAGTAGTATCCCAGGGTTGGACACTGAAGCTTTCTTT.

The chain joins TRBV6-1 to TRBJ1-1, with 9 positions matching TRBD1. V was clipped by 6 bases and J by 0 bases; unmatched bases: 8. The CDR3 runs 16 residues. The germline V gene has CDR1 MNHNS and CDR2 SASEGT. CDR3 DNA: TGTGCCAGCAGAGATCGAGACAGGGGGATGAACACTGAAGCTTTCTTT. This sequence encodes CASRDRDRGMNTEAFF.

V is TRBV5-1 and J is TRBJ2-5; D gene ambiguous. The germline V gene encodes CDR1 SGHRS and CDR2 YFSETQ. The CDR3 length is 14 residues. V dropped 0 bases and J dropped 5 bases, with 11 bases sitting between them. The CDR3 loop reads CASSLGRKGETQYF. DNA of the CDR3: TGCGCCAGCAGCTTGGGTCGTAAAGGGGAGACCCAGTACTTC.

The chain carries TRBV15 and TRBJ2-7; TRBD1 matches 10 bases. This CDR3 region has 17 residues. Germline values: CDR1 LNHNV, CDR2 YYDKDF (reference sequence). V was clipped by 1 base and J by 3 bases; unmatched bases: 9. The CDR3 region is CATSRGSPGQGIYEQYF. The DNA for the CDR3 is TGTGCCACCAGCAGAGGGTCGCCGGGACAGGGGATCTACGAGCAGTACTTC.

This chain joins TRBV12-3 or TRBV12-4 and TRBJ1-1; unclear D gene. CDR3 size: 13 residues. The V end was cut by 6 bases, the J end by 8 bases, with 16 bases between. The CDR3, as DNA: TGTGCCAGCAGCAACTTTGGGCAAGGCGAAGCTTTCTTT. Its translation is CASSNFGQGEAFF.

In its sample, this clonotype was seen a few times. The chain uses TRBV6-5 and TRBJ1-2, with 8 positions matching TRBD1. This CDR3 has 15 amino acids. The germline V gene encodes CDR1 MNHEY and CDR2 SVGAGI. The V and J ends lost 2 bases and 5 bases, in that order; junction bases with no gene match: 7. The CDR3 spells CASSYSDRGQYGYTF. The CDR3 DNA sequence: TGTGCCAGCAGTTACAGTGACAGGGGCCAGTATGGCTACACCTTC.

This clonotype has only a few counts. This chain links TRBV11-3 with TRBJ2-1; D may be TRBD2 (5 bases). Germline CDR1 reads SGHNT; CDR2 reads YENEEA. V lost 2 bases and J 7 bases, leaving 18 bases between the germline ends. The CDR3 runs to 16 residues. CDR3 amino acids: CASSLSYWGRGNEQFF. CDR3 coding DNA: TGTGCCAGCAGCTTAAGTTACTGGGGAAGAGGGAATGAGCAGTTCTTC.

The chain couples TRBV30 to TRBJ1-5; D may be TRBD1 (6 bases). V lost 5 bases, J lost 9 bases, and 23 bases lay in between. This CDR3 comprises 15 residues. Germline CDR1 is GTSNPN and CDR2 is SVGIG (reference sequence). Written as DNA, the CDR3 is TGTGCCTGGGACTACGAATACGGGGGCAGGGGGCCCCAGCATTTT. Protein product: CAWDYEYGGRGPQHF.

The chain combines TRBV7-3 with TRBJ1-1; D is ambiguous. Germline V gene lookup returns CDR1 SGHTA and CDR2 FQGTGA. V was cut by 5 bases and J by 1 base, with 8 bases left in between. This CDR3 region has 13 residues. CDR3 DNA: TGTGCCAGCAGCGAGATGCAGAACACTGAAGCTTTCTTT. This translates into CASSEMQNTEAFF. The full variable domain, completed using reference TRBV7-3 and TRBJ1-1, is GAGVSQTPSNKVTEKGKYVELRCDPISGHTALYWYRQSLGQGPEFLIYFQGTGAADDSGLPNDRFFAVRPEGSVSTLKIQRTERGDSAVYLCASSEMQNTEAFFGQGTRLTVV.

V gene TRBV24-1 combines with J gene TRBJ2-3; 12 bases are shared with TRBD2. Per the germline V gene, CDR1 is KGHDR and CDR2 is SFDVKD. The length of the CDR3 is 16 residues. V shed 3 bases, J shed 5 bases, and the junction held 5 bases outside the gene matches. The CDR3 region is CATSDASLAGGDTQYF. The CDR3 DNA reads TGTGCCACCAGTGATGCCTCACTAGCGGGGGGAGATACGCAGTATTTT.

Notes on this clonotype: This is likely a read error, given that the CDR3 carries no conserved phenylalanine or tryptophan at its end. The V and J genes are TRBV28 and TRBJ2-7; 7 bases align to TRBD1. This CDR3 has 14 amino acids. The germline gives CDR1 MDHEN, CDR2 SYDVKM. With V trimmed by 5 bases and J by 4 bases, 8 bases remained unmatched. The CDR3 DNA is TGTGCCAGCAGTCCTGCAGGGACAGAGTACGAGCAGTACTTA. Its translation: CASSPAGTEYEQYL.

The gene calls are TRBV10-2 and TRBJ1-1; TRBD1 might be the D (6 bases). The CDR3 is made up of 11 amino acids. The V end was cut by 3 bases, the J end by 10 bases, with 9 bases between. The germline gives CDR1 WSHSY, CDR2 SAAADI. The CDR3 nucleotides read TGCGCCAGCAGTGACCTGGACAGAGCTTTCTTT. Its translation: CASSDLDRAFF.

This clonotype was observed a few times. This chain uses TRBV19 with TRBJ1-2; D gene uncertain. Germline values: CDR1 LNHDA, CDR2 SQIVND (reference sequence). This CDR3 is built from 13 residues. Trimming stripped 5 bases from V and 6 bases from J, with 13 bases between. CDR3: CASSGSLRDGYTF. The CDR3 DNA is TGTGCCAGTAGTGGCAGCCTAAGGGATGGCTACACCTTC. Together with reference TRBV19 and TRBJ1-2, the CDR3 gives the full variable domain: DGGITQSPKYLFRKEGQNVTLSCEQNLNHDAMYWYRQDPGQGLRLIYYSQIVNDFQKGDIAEGYSVSREKKESFPLTVTSAQKNPTAFYLCASSGSLRDGYTFGSGTRLTVV.

Within the sample, this clonotype is medium-sized. This rearrangement joins TRBV20-1 to TRBJ1-2; 8 bases fit TRBD1. This CDR3 has 12 residues. The ends lost 6 bases at V and 8 bases at J; junction bases unmatched: 8. Germline assignment: CDR1 DFQATT and CDR2 SNEGSKA (reference sequence). The CDR3 region has the DNA TGCAGTGCGGATCAGGGGGCACGGGGCTACACCTTC. Translating gives CSADQGARGYTF.

V usage is TRBV20-1 and J usage is TRBJ2-1; 11 positions match TRBD2. V lost 4 bases, J lost 7 bases, and 12 bases stayed unmatched. The CDR3 has 16 amino acids. Germline V CDR1 and CDR2: DFQATT, SNEGSKA (reference sequence). In nucleotides, the CDR3 is TGCAGTGCTATACTTAGCGGGAGGGCCCGGCTGAATGAGCAGTTCTTC. This sequence encodes CSAILSGRARLNEQFF.